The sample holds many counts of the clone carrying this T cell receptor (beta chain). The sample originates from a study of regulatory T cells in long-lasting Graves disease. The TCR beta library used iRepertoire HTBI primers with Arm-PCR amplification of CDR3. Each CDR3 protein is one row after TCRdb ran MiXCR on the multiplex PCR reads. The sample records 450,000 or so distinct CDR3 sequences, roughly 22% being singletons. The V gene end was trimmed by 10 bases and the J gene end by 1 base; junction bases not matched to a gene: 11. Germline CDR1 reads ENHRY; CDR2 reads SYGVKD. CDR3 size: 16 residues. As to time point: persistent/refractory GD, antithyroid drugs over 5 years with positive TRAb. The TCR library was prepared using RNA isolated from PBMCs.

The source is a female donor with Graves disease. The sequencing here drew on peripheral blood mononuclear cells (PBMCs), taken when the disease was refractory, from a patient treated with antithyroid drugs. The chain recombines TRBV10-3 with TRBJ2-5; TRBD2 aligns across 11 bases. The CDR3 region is CATTSGTSGRQETQYF. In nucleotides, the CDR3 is TGTGCCACTACATCGGGGACTAGCGGACGCCAAGAGACCCAGTACTTC.